Presented here are 27 T cell receptor beta chains from one specimen sequenced in a study of low-dose radiotherapy and immunotherapy resistance in tumors. This sample's time point: before trial treatment. TCR amplification ran approximately 22 PCR cycles using constant-region and V-primer adapter primers. TCRdb re-called the reads with MiXCR, one entry per CDR3 protein. The table includes about 46,000 distinct CDR3 sequences, about 11% detected once. Sequences were derived from PBMCs, sampled before treatment. Every receptor here comes from a female donor with ovarian cancer.

This clonotype was recorded at least ten times. The V gene is TRBV19, the J gene TRBJ1-2; D remains ambiguous. The CDR3 spans 13 residues. Germline loops: CDR1 LNHDA, CDR2 SQIVND (reference sequence). Trimming took off 6 bases at V and 8 bases at J, with 16 bases between the two ends. The CDR3 DNA is TGTGCCAGTAGCCACAGAGGTGTCCCAGGCTACACCTTC. Amino acids: CASSHRGVPGYTF. Variable domain in full (rest from reference TRBV19 and TRBJ1-2): DGGITQSPKYLFRKEGQNVTLSCEQNLNHDAMYWYRQDPGQGLRLIYYSQIVNDFQKGDIAEGYSVSREKKESFPLTVTSAQKNPTAFYLCASSHRGVPGYTFGSGTRLTVV.

This clonotype showed up many times. The V gene is TRBV19, the J gene TRBJ1-2; D uncertain. V lost 6 bases and J lost 8, with 7 bases in between. Per the germline V gene, CDR1 is LNHDA and CDR2 is SQIVND (reference sequence). This CDR3 is built from 10 residues. DNA for the CDR3: TGTGCCAGTAGGAGTGGGGGCTACACCTTC. This gives the protein CASRSGGYTF.

Regarding this clonotype: A far larger clone is off by one base, so a read error is likely. V is TRBV7-9 and J is TRBJ2-7; D unclear. TRBJ2-1 matches the DNA end more closely, so the J call is doubtful. The CDR3 has 12 residues. Per germline, CDR1 SEHNR and CDR2 FQNEAQ (reference sequence). Here the CDR3 reads CASSFNVRQQFF. DNA for the CDR3: TGTGCCAGCAGCTTTAACGTGAGGCAGCAGTTCTTC.

There are many counts of this clonotype. This chain connects TRBV5-1 to TRBJ2-5; possible D gene TRBD2, 6 bases. The CDR3 has 15 residues. Looked up from germline, CDR1 is SGHRS and CDR2 is YFSETQ. With 6 bases removed from V and 5 bases from J, the gap between germline ends came to 20 bases. The CDR3 DNA follows: TGCGCCAGCACCCGGGCAGGAGGGATAGGGGAGACCCAGTACTTC. It is translated as CASTRAGGIGETQYF.

This clonotype appeared many times. The J gene is TRBJ1-5, the V gene TRBV7-8; the D gene is possibly TRBD1 (6 bases). Germline CDR1 is SGHVS and CDR2 is FQNEAQ. V shed 1 base and J shed 2 bases, with 12 bases lying between them. This CDR3 has 16 residues. In DNA, the CDR3 is TGTGCCAGCAGCTTAGTGGGGGGCAGGGGCAATCAGCCCCAGCATTTT. It translates to CASSLVGGRGNQPQHF.

The chain is built from TRBV12-3 or TRBV12-4 and TRBJ2-5; TRBD2 is a possible D gene (5 bases). This CDR3 comprises 13 residues. The V gene lost 5 bases and the J gene lost 2 bases, with 9 bases spanning the gap. The CDR3 nucleotides read TGTGCCAGCAGTCGCCGACTACAAGAGACCCAGTACTTC. Its translation: CASSRRLQETQYF.

This clonotype was detected ten times or more. The rearrangement uses TRBV6-2 or TRBV6-3 and TRBJ2-7; 8 bases fit TRBD1. Losses at the gene ends were 0 bases for V and 2 bases for J; bases not matched to a gene: 0. Germline assignment: CDR1 MNHEY and CDR2 SVGEGT. CDR3 size: 14 residues. As DNA, the CDR3 is TGTGCCAGCAGTTACTCGACAGGGGCCTACGAGCAGTACTTC. It yields the protein CASSYSTGAYEQYF.

This clonotype was recorded at least ten times. This sequence joins TRBV24-1 and TRBJ1-2; D ambiguous. This CDR3 comprises 12 residues. The V and J ends lost 10 bases and 0 bases respectively, with 8 bases between them. Germline assignment: CDR1 KGHDR and CDR2 SFDVKD. The CDR3 here is CATSDPNYGYTF. The CDR3 nucleotides read TGTGCCACTTCGGATCCTAACTATGGCTACACCTTC.

This clonotype was observed many times. The chain links TRBV21-1 to TRBJ1-2. TRBV21-1 represents a pseudogene. The CDR3 sequence is 12 residues long. CDR3 DNA sequence: TGTGCCAGCAGCGTCCCTAACTATGGCTACACCTTC. Protein product: CASSVPNYGYTF.

Many counts were recorded for this clonotype. This chain links TRBV3-1 with TRBJ1-5; no clear D. Germline V gives CDR1 LGHDT, CDR2 YNNKEL (reference sequence). This CDR3 region has 15 residues. Between the trimmed V and J ends, which lost 1 base and 0 bases, there was a span of 7 bases. The CDR3 nucleotides are TGTGCCAGCAGCCAAGGGTCCGTTAGCAATCAGCCCCAGCATTTT. It translates to CASSQGSVSNQPQHF.

This clonotype came up many times. This chain joins TRBV6-8 and TRBJ2-7; D may be TRBD1 or TRBD2 (9 bases each). Germline loops: CDR1 MNHGY, CDR2 SAAAGT. This CDR3 is built from 16 residues. Trimming left V 7 bases short and J 5 bases short, with 24 bases between. CDR3 in amino acids: CASTRRGGQGINEQYF. The DNA for the CDR3 is TGTGCCAGCACCAGGCGGGGGGGACAGGGAATAAACGAGCAGTACTTC.

This clonotype was picked up many times. This chain links TRBV2 with TRBJ2-1, with D possibly TRBD2 on 5 matching bases. The V and J ends lost 6 bases and 0 bases respectively, with 6 bases between them. The CDR3 length is 13 residues. Germline CDR1 SNHLY, CDR2 FYNNEI. CDR3 DNA: TGTGCCAGCAGGGGGAGCTCCTACAATGAGCAGTTCTTC. This sequence encodes CASRGSSYNEQFF.

This clonotype appeared many times. Here the CDR3 reads CASSSLGEGTEAFF. The CDR3 region has the DNA TGTGCCAGCAGCTCCCTCGGGGAAGGCACTGAAGCTTTCTTT. The V gene is TRBV5-8, the J gene TRBJ1-1; D is unclear. Per the germline V gene, CDR1 is SGHTS and CDR2 is YDEGEE. The CDR3 is 14 amino acids. V lost 3 bases to trimming and J lost 4 bases, with 13 bases between them.

This clonotype showed up many times. The J gene is TRBJ2-5, the V gene TRBV24-1, with D perhaps matching TRBD2 (7 bases). The CDR3 has 15 residues. Germline CDR1 reads KGHDR; CDR2 reads SFDVKD. V was shortened by 3 bases and J by 1 base, with 11 bases between the two germline ends. CDR3 sequence: CATSDPRGGQETQYF. Written as DNA, the CDR3 is TGTGCCACCAGTGATCCAAGGGGGGGCCAAGAGACCCAGTACTTC.

The chain uses TRBV7-2 and TRBJ2-2; possible D gene TRBD1, 5 bases. V lost 5 bases, J lost 5 bases, and 15 bases lay in between. Germline V gene data show CDR1 as SGHTA and CDR2 as FQGNSA. This CDR3 contains 15 residues. The CDR3 DNA reads TGTGCCAGCAGCGAAGACAGCACTCGGACCGGGGAGCTGTTTTTT. Translated: CASSEDSTRTGELFF. The whole variable domain, remainder taken from reference TRBV7-2 and TRBJ2-2, is GAGVSQSPSNKVTEKGKDVELRCDPISGHTALYWYRQSLGQGLEFLIYFQGNSAPDKSGLPSDRFSAERTGGSVSTLTIQRTQQEDSAVYLCASSEDSTRTGELFFGEGSRLTVL.

This clonotype was seen at least ten times. V and J are TRBV18 and TRBJ2-1, with D unresolved. This CDR3 region has 12 residues. V lost 5 bases to trimming and J lost 9 bases, with 11 bases between them. Germline CDR1 reads KGHSH; CDR2 reads LQKENI. CDR3 protein: CASSSSSSEQFF. In DNA, the CDR3 is TGTGCCAGCTCATCGAGTAGTTCTGAGCAGTTCTTC.

This clonotype has ten or more counts. This sequence joins TRBV12-5 and TRBJ2-1; TRBD2 is a possible D gene (6 bases). Looked up from germline, CDR1 is LGHNT and CDR2 is FRNRAP. Trimming stripped 6 bases from V and 10 bases from J, with 19 bases between. This CDR3 is 14 amino acids long. CDR3 bases: TGTGCTAGTGGGCAGACGACTAGTTCCGGCGAGCAGTTCTTC. It codes for CASGQTTSSGEQFF.

This clonotype was observed many times. The rearrangement joins TRBV25-1 to TRBJ2-5; TRBD2 agrees at 9 bases. The CDR3 loop spans 14 amino acids. CDR1 and CDR2 (germline): MGHDK, SYGVNS. The V and J ends lost 3 bases and 5 bases, in that order; junction bases with no gene match: 4. CDR3 sequence (DNA): TGTGCCAGCAGTGAGCGGGGGGGCCGGGAGACCCAGTACTTC. Translated: CASSERGGRETQYF.

This clonotype was seen many times. This chain connects TRBV30 to TRBJ1-1; no firm D call. Germline CDR1 GTSNPN, CDR2 SVGIG (reference sequence). Trimming took off 2 bases at V and 4 bases at J, with 17 bases between the two ends. The CDR3 has 15 amino acids. The DNA of the CDR3 is TGTGCCTGGAGTAAATATCAGGAGTCGGGCACTGAAGCTTTCTTT. This codes for CAWSKYQESGTEAFF.

This clonotype was picked up many times. The CDR3 sequence: CASSPGLTYGYTF. The CDR3 DNA sequence: TGTGCCAGCAGCCCGGGACTGACCTATGGCTACACCTTC. The rearrangement uses TRBV9 and TRBJ1-2, with a possible D match to TRBD1 (5 bases). The CDR3 is 13 amino acids. Trimming shortened V by 4 bases and J by 4 bases, and 11 bases separated the two germline ends. CDR1 is SGDLS and CDR2 is YYNGEE in the germline V gene.

This clonotype was seen at least ten times. The chain is built from TRBV28 and TRBJ2-7, with 10 bases that match TRBD1. V shed 6 bases, J shed 5 bases, and the junction held 10 bases outside the gene matches. This CDR3 is 15 amino acids long. CDR1 is MDHEN, CDR2 SYDVKM, per germline. In nucleotides, the CDR3 is TGTGCCAGCAGCCCAGGGGGACAGGGGACCGACGAGCAGTACTTC. It is translated as CASSPGGQGTDEQYF.

This clonotype was seen repeatedly, ten times or more. The V gene is TRBV29-1, the J gene TRBJ2-3, with D perhaps TRBD2 (5 bases). The length of the CDR3 is 13 residues. The V end was cut by 3 bases, the J end by 3 bases, with 10 bases between. Per the germline V gene, CDR1 is SQVTM and CDR2 is ANQGSEA. CDR3 region: CSVDYRGTDTQYF. CDR3 DNA: TGCAGCGTTGATTATCGGGGAACAGATACGCAGTATTTT.

This clonotype has a count of ten or more. The chain joins TRBV19 to TRBJ1-5; maybe TRBD1 (6 bases). Germline loops: CDR1 LNHDA, CDR2 SQIVND (reference sequence). CDR3 length equals 14 residues. V shed 3 bases and J shed 7 bases, with 13 bases lying between them. The CDR3 here is CASSILRGRQPQHF. CDR3 nucleotide sequence: TGTGCCAGTAGTATTCTCAGGGGTCGACAGCCCCAGCATTTT.

The sample holds many counts of this clonotype. The V call is TRBV28, the J call TRBJ2-1; D is possibly TRBD1 or TRBD2 (6 bases each). CDR1 and CDR2 (germline): MDHEN, SYDVKM. The CDR3 runs to 18 residues. V lost 4 bases and J lost 3, with 22 bases in between. The CDR3 reads CASSSREVVQGFYNEQFF. For the CDR3, the DNA is TGTGCCAGCAGTTCTAGGGAGGTGGTACAGGGATTCTACAATGAGCAGTTCTTC. Complete variable domain (other parts from reference TRBV28 and TRBJ2-1): DVKVTQSSRYLVKRTGEKVFLECVQDMDHENMFWYRQDPGLGLRLIYFSYDVKMKEKGDIPEGYSVSREKKERFSLILESASTNQTSMYLCASSSREVVQGFYNEQFFGPGTRLTVL.

At least ten counts were recorded for this clonotype. This rearrangement joins TRBV29-1 to TRBJ2-1, with TRBD1 matching 12 bases. V shed 4 bases, J shed 6 bases, and the junction held 10 bases outside the gene matches. Germline CDR1 and CDR2: SQVTM and ANQGSEA. The CDR3 has 16 amino acids. This chain's CDR3 is CSVGGMGQGASNEQFF. The CDR3 DNA sequence: TGCAGCGTTGGGGGAATGGGACAGGGGGCCAGCAATGAGCAGTTCTTC.

This chain uses TRBV5-1 with TRBJ2-3; TRBD2 matches 8 bases. Germline trimming cut 0 bases from V and 4 bases from J; bases unmatched to any gene: 4. This CDR3 region has 15 residues. Germline V gives CDR1 SGHRS, CDR2 YFSETQ. CDR3 loop: CASSLEAAGADTQYF. CDR3 DNA: TGCGCCAGCAGCTTGGAGGCAGCGGGGGCAGATACGCAGTATTTT.

In this sample, this clonotype turned up many times. The V call is TRBV28, the J call TRBJ1-1; TRBD1 aligns across 7 bases. The junction had 5 bases not matched to a gene; V was cut back by 6 bases and J by 1 base. Germline values: CDR1 MDHEN, CDR2 SYDVKM. This CDR3 region has 14 residues. This CDR3 reads CASRKGQRNTEAFF. The DNA for the CDR3 is TGTGCCAGCAGGAAGGGACAGCGGAACACTGAAGCTTTCTTT.